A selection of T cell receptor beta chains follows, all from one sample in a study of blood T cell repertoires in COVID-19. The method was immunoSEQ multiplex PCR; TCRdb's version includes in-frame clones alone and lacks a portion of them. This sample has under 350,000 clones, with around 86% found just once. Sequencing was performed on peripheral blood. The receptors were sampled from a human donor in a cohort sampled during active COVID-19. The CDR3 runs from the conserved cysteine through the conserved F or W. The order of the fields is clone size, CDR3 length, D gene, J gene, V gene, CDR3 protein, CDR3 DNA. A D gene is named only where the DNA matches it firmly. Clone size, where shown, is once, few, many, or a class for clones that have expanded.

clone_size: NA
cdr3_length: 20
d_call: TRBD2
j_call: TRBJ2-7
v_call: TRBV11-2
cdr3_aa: CASSLDRSPRTSGSLYEQYF
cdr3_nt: TGTGCCAGCAGCTTAGATCGATCCCCCCGGACTAGCGGGAGTTTGTACGAGCAGTACTTC

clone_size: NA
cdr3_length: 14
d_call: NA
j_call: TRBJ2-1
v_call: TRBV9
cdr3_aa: CASSVGRAYNEQFF
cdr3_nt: TGTGCCAGCAGCGTAGGGCGGGCCTACAATGAGCAGTTCTTC

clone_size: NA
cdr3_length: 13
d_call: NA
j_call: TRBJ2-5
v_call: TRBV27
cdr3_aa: CASSLGRGETQYF
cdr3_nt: TGTGCCAGCAGTTTAGGTAGGGGAGAGACCCAGTACTTC

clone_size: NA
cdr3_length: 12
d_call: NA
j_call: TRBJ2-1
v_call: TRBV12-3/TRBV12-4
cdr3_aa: CASSFSAGEQFF
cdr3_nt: TGTGCCAGCAGTTTTTCGGCAGGTGAGCAGTTCTTC

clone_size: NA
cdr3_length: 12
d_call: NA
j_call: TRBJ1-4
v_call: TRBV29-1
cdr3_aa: CSVDQGYEKLFF
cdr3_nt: TGCAGCGTTGACCAGGGATATGAAAAACTGTTTTTT

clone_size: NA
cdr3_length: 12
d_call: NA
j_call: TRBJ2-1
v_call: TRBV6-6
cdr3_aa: CASSTGYNEQFF
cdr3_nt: TGTGCCAGCAGTACAGGGTACAATGAGCAGTTCTTC

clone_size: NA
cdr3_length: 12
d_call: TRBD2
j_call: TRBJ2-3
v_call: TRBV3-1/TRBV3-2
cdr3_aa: CASSVTSGSIYF
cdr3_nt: TGTGCCAGCAGCGTTACTAGCGGGAGTATTTATTTT

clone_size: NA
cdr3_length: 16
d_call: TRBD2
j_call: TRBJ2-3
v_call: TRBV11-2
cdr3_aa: CASSVLAGINPITQYF
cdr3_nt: TGTGCCAGCAGCGTCCTAGCGGGCATTAATCCCATTACGCAGTATTTT

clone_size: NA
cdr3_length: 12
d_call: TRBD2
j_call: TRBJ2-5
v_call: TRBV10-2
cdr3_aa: CAVRGSGETQYF
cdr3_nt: TGCGCAGTGCGGGGGTCCGGGGAGACCCAGTACTTC

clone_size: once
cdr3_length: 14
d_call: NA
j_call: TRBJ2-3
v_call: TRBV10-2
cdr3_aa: CASRMTASTDTQYF
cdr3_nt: TGCGCCAGCAGAATGACAGCTAGCACAGATACGCAGTATTTT

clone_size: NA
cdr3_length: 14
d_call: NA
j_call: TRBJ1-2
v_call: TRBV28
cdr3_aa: CASSFLSRAAGYTF
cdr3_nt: TGTGCCAGCAGTTTCCTTTCCAGGGCAGCTGGCTACACCTTC

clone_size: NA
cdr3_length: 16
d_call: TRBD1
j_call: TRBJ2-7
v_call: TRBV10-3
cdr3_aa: CAISEFPDNRGYEQYF
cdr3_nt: TGTGCCATCAGTGAGTTTCCAGACAACAGGGGTTACGAGCAGTACTTC

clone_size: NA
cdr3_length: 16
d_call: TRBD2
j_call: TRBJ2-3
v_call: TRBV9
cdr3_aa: CASSVDSGRSTDTQYF
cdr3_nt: TGTGCCAGCAGCGTAGACAGCGGGAGGAGCACAGATACGCAGTATTTT

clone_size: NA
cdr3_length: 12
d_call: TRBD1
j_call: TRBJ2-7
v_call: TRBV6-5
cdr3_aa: CASRGTGGEQYF
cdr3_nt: TGTGCCAGCAGAGGGACAGGGGGCGAGCAGTACTTC

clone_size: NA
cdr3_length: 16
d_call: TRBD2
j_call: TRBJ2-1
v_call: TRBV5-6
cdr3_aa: CASSSLAGGLYNEQFF
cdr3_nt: TGTGCCAGCAGCTCACTAGCGGGAGGGCTCTACAATGAGCAGTTCTTC

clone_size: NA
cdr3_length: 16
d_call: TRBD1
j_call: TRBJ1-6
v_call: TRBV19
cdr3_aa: CASNPGGDRGRSPLHF
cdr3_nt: TGTGCCAGTAATCCAGGGGGAGACAGGGGTAGATCACCCCTCCACTTT

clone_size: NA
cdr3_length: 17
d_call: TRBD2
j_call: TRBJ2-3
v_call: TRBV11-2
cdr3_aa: CASSSPGLAGVADTQYF
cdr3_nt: TGTGCCAGCAGCTCGCCGGGACTAGCGGGAGTGGCAGATACGCAGTATTTT

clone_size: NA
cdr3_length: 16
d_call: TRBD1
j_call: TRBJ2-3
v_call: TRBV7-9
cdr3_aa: CASSTYGTGDADTQYF
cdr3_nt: TGTGCCAGCAGCACCTACGGGACAGGGGACGCAGATACGCAGTATTTT

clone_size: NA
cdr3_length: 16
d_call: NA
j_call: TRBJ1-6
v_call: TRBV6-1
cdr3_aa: CASSEAWTEYNSPLHF
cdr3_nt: TGTGCCAGCAGTGAAGCTTGGACTGAGTATAATTCACCCCTCCACTTT

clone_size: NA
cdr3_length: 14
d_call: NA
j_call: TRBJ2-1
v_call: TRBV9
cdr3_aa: CASSVGLGYNEQFF
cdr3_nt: TGTGCCAGCAGCGTAGGACTAGGCTACAATGAGCAGTTCTTC

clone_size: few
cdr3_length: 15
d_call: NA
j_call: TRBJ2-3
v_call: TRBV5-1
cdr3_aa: CASSLEVGGSDTQYF
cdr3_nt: TGCGCCAGCAGCTTGGAAGTGGGGGGTTCAGATACGCAGTATTTT

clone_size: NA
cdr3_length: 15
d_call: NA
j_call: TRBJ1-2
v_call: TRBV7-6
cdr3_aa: CASSLEPQSGYGYTF
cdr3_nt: TGTGCCAGCAGCTTAGAGCCACAGAGCGGCTATGGCTACACCTTC

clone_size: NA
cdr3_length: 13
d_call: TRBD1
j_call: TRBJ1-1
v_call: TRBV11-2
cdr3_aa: CASSQGARSEAFF
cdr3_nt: TGTGCCAGCAGCCAGGGGGCTCGTTCTGAAGCTTTCTTT

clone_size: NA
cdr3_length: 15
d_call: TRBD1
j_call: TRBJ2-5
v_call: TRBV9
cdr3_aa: CASTKQGQGQETQYF
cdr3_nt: TGTGCCAGCACCAAACAAGGACAGGGCCAAGAGACCCAGTACTTC

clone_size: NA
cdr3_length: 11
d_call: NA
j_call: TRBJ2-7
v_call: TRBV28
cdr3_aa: CASSSFYEQYF
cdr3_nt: TGTGCCAGCAGTTCCTTCTACGAGCAGTACTTC

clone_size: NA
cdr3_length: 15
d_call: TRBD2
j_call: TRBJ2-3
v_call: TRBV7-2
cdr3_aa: CASKLLAGAQDTQYF
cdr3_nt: TGTGCCAGCAAACTTCTAGCGGGAGCCCAAGATACGCAGTATTTT

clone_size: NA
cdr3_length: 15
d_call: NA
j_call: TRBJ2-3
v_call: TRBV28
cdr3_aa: CASTVFRVITDTQYF
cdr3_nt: TGTGCCAGCACAGTTTTCCGGGTGATCACAGATACGCAGTATTTT

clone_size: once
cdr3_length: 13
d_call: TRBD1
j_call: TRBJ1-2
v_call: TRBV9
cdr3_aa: CASRGGTVHGYTF
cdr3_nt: TGTGCCAGCAGGGGTGGGACAGTCCATGGCTACACCTTC

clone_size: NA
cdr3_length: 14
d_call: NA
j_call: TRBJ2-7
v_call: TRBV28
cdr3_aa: CASSTSLPGMGQYF
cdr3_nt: TGTGCCAGCAGTACCTCCCTTCCGGGAATGGGGCAGTACTTC

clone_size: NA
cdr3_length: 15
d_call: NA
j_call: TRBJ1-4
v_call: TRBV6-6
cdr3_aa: CASGPLQRRNEKLFF
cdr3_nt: TGTGCCAGCGGTCCCCTACAGAGACGCAATGAAAAACTGTTTTTT

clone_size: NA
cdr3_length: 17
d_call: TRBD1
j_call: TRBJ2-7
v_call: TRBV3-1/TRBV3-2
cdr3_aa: CASSQEPPGQGAREQYF
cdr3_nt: TGTGCCAGCAGCCAAGAACCCCCGGGACAGGGGGCTAGGGAGCAGTACTTC

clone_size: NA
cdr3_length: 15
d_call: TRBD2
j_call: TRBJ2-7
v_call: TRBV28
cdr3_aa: CASSITSGGTYEQYF
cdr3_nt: TGTGCCAGCAGTATCACTAGCGGAGGTACCTACGAGCAGTACTTC

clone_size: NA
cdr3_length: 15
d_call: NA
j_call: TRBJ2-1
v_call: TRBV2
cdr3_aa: CASSELGVHGNEQFF
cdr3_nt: TGTGCCAGCAGTGAACTAGGGGTACATGGGAATGAGCAGTTCTTC